The next 28 T cell receptor beta chains were all read from a single sample in a study of T-cell reconstitution after alpha-beta-depleted transplantation in children. Preparing the TCRbeta library involved the use of unique molecular identifiers. From the PCR reads, TCRdb called clonotypes with MiXCR, one entry per CDR3 protein. This table has about 360,000 distinct CDR3 sequences, roughly 13% appearing once. The starting material was PBMCs, obtained from the stem cell graft. The receptors shown here come from a human donor who donated a stem cell graft to a child with Fanconi anemia.

The chain links TRBV20-1 to TRBJ1-1; possibly TRBD1 for D (5 bases). The CDR3 loop spans 15 amino acids. Trimming took off 0 bases at V and 1 base at J, with 12 bases between the two ends. CDR1 is DFQATT and CDR2 is SNEGSKA in the germline V gene (reference sequence). CDR3 sequence: CSARDRTGGNTEAFF. The CDR3 region has the DNA TGCAGTGCTAGAGACCGGACCGGGGGGAACACTGAAGCTTTCTTT.

This clonotype was recorded many times. The chain is built from TRBV30 and TRBJ1-4; TRBD1 matches at 8 bases. Germline V CDR1 and CDR2: GTSNPN, SVGIG (reference sequence). This CDR3 spans 15 amino acids. V shed 1 base, J shed 5 bases, and the junction held 6 bases outside the gene matches. CDR3 DNA: TGTGCCTGGAGTGAAACAGGGGGAGTAAATGAAAAACTGTTTTTT. Its translation is CAWSETGGVNEKLFF.

This chain links TRBV12-3 or TRBV12-4 with TRBJ2-5; 7 bases map to TRBD1. CDR3 length: 14 amino acids. J lost 2 bases, V lost 3 bases, and 3 bases had no gene match. Written as DNA, the CDR3 is TGTGCCAGCAGTTTGCGACAGGGTCAAGAGACCCAGTACTTC. Its protein is CASSLRQGQETQYF.

The rearrangement links TRBV6-2 or TRBV6-3 to TRBJ2-2; D possibly corresponds to TRBD2 (6 bases). Germline V gene sequence: CDR1 MNHEY, CDR2 SVGEGT. CDR3 length equals 14 residues. Trimming removed 6 bases from V and 8 bases from J, with 16 bases in between. The CDR3 protein is CASSQGGGVGELFF. CDR3 bases: TGTGCCAGCAGCCAAGGCGGAGGGGTTGGGGAGCTGTTTTTT.

This clonotype was counted between two and nine times. This chain joins TRBV12-3 or TRBV12-4 and TRBJ2-1; TRBD1 agrees at 7 bases. There are 12 residues in the CDR3. Trimming took 5 bases from V and 11 from J; bases not matched to a gene: 6. The CDR3 loop reads CASSEQGPQQFF. In DNA, the CDR3 is TGTGCCAGCAGTGAACAGGGGCCACAGCAGTTCTTC.

V gene TRBV6-1 combines with J gene TRBJ2-3; 7 bases fit TRBD1. The V segment lost 7 bases and the J segment 2 bases; nucleotides outside the gene matches: 9. Germline assignment: CDR1 MNHNS and CDR2 SASEGT. The CDR3 contains 15 residues. The CDR3 protein is CASNPYRGVTDTQYF. The CDR3 DNA sequence: TGTGCCAGCAATCCTTACAGGGGTGTCACAGATACGCAGTATTTT.

This clonotype was seen more than once but under ten times. The genes are TRBV18 and TRBJ2-3; TRBD1 might be the D (6 bases). Germline lookup yields CDR1 KGHSH and CDR2 LQKENI. The CDR3 contains 14 residues. The V and J ends lost 0 bases and 5 bases respectively, with 9 bases between them. CDR3 loop: CASSPPSRGDTQYF. The CDR3 DNA reads TGTGCCAGCTCACCACCATCCAGGGGAGATACGCAGTATTTT.

This clonotype came up many times. The chain combines TRBV21-1 with TRBJ1-2. TRBV21-1 constitutes a pseudogene. The CDR3 has 17 amino acids. CDR3 bases: TGTGCCAGCAGCAGCGGCTTTGACACCAAAGCTAACTATGGCTACACCTTC. Amino acids: CASSSGFDTKANYGYTF.

This clonotype was seen at least ten times. The chain recombines TRBV5-1 with TRBJ2-3; D is ambiguous. The CDR3 has 12 amino acids. CDR1 is SGHRS and CDR2 is YFSETQ in the germline V gene. V lost 5 bases to trimming and J lost 5 bases, with 9 bases between them. DNA for the CDR3: TGCGCCAGCAGTCTGCAGGAAGATACGCAGTATTTT. Amino acids: CASSLQEDTQYF. Complete variable domain (other parts from reference TRBV5-1 and TRBJ2-3): KAGVTQTPRYLIKTRGQQVTLSCSPISGHRSVSWYQQTPGQGLQFLFEYFSETQRNKGNFPGRFSGRQFSNSRSEMNVSTLELGDSALYLCASSLQEDTQYFGPGTRLTVL.

For this clonotype: The CDR3 does not close with the conserved phenylalanine or tryptophan, likely indicating a read error. The gene calls are TRBV7-2 and TRBJ1-2; D gene ambiguous. Germline V CDR1 and CDR2: SGHTA, FQGNSA. There are 13 residues in the CDR3. Between the trimmed V and J ends, which lost 4 bases and 5 bases, there was a span of 11 bases. The CDR3 is CASSSGELYGYTS. The CDR3 coding sequence is TGTGCCAGCAGCTCCGGGGAACTTTATGGCTACACCTCC.

This chain uses TRBV4-3 with TRBJ2-5; 8 nucleotides line up with TRBD2. Losses at the gene ends were 0 bases for V and 7 bases for J; bases not matched to a gene: 10. The CDR3 spans 16 residues. Germline V gene sequence: CDR1 LGHNA, CDR2 YSLEER. The CDR3 DNA follows: TGCGCCAGCAGCCAAGACGTGGGACTAGATTTTTCGACCCAGTACTTC. Translating it yields CASSQDVGLDFSTQYF.

This chain links TRBV24-1 with TRBJ2-3, with a weak D call TRBD1 (6 bases). V lost 4 bases, J lost 5 bases, and 9 bases lay in between. There are 13 residues in the CDR3. Germline V gene sequence: CDR1 KGHDR, CDR2 SFDVKD. The chain's CDR3 is CATSDPGVDTQYF. For the CDR3, the DNA is TGTGCCACCAGTGACCCAGGGGTAGATACGCAGTATTTT.

This clonotype was observed at least ten times. The chain's CDR3 is CASSPVTGRHTIYF. CDR3 sequence (DNA): TGCGCCAGCAGCCCTGTGACAGGGCGGCACACCATATATTTT. This chain joins TRBV4-3 and TRBJ1-3; TRBD1 matches 7 bases. J lost 8 bases, V lost 4 bases, and 8 bases had no gene match. The CDR3 runs to 14 residues. The V gene's germline CDR1 is LGHNA and CDR2 YSLEER.

This clonotype occurred a few times. The V and J genes are TRBV9 and TRBJ2-3, with D perhaps matching TRBD2 (6 bases). Trimming cost V 3 bases and J 4 bases, with 9 bases left between them. The CDR3 contains 13 residues. Germline-derived CDR1 and CDR2 are SGDLS and YYNGEE. CDR3 coding DNA: TGTGCCAGCAGCGCTGGGACTTCAGATACGCAGTATTTT. It codes for CASSAGTSDTQYF.

A word on this clonotype: Its ends do not fully match the called genes, so a read error is possible. The rearrangement joins TRBV15 to TRBJ1-5; 8 nucleotides align to TRBD1. The CDR3 has 14 amino acids. The germline gives CDR1 LNHNV, CDR2 YYDKDF (reference sequence). The CDR3 nucleotides are TGTACCACCAGCAGGGACAGGACCGGTCAGCCCCAGCATTTT. Its translation: CTTSRDRTGQPQHF. Using reference TRBV15 and TRBJ1-5 for the parts outside the CDR3, the full variable domain is DAMVIQNPRYQVTQFGKPVTLSCSQTLNHNVMYWYQQKSSQAPKLLFHYYDKDFNNEADTPDNFQSRRPNTSFCFLDIRSPGLGDTAMYLCTTSRDRTGQPQHFGDGTRLSIL.

V and J are TRBV7-9 and TRBJ2-1; D not resolved. The V gene's germline CDR1 is SEHNR and CDR2 FQNEAQ (reference sequence). This CDR3 contains 17 residues. V gave up 6 bases and J gave up 1 base, with 19 bases separating them. The CDR3 DNA is TGTGCCAGCAGTTTCCCTCCGGGCGAGAGTTCCTACAATGAGCAGTTCTTC. This gives the protein CASSFPPGESSYNEQFF.

This clonotype has a handful of counts. V is TRBV11-2 and J is TRBJ2-7, with D possibly called TRBD1 or TRBD2 (6 bases each). Germline CDR1 SGHAT, CDR2 FQNNGV. V was shortened by 5 bases and J by 6 bases, with 14 bases between the two germline ends. This CDR3 comprises 13 residues. The CDR3 DNA reads as TGTGCCAGCAGCATTGGGGGGCTGGGCGAGCAGTACTTC. It specifies CASSIGGLGEQYF.

The V and J genes are TRBV27 and TRBJ1-2, with D unclear. CDR3 size: 13 residues. Trimming shortened V by 5 bases and J by 6 bases, and 13 bases separated the two germline ends. Germline V gene sequence: CDR1 MNHEY, CDR2 SMNVEV (reference sequence). DNA of the CDR3: TGTGCCAGCAGTCCGACGGAATATGATGGCTACACCTTC. Translation gives CASSPTEYDGYTF.

This clonotype was recorded at least ten times. The V gene is TRBV29-1, the J gene TRBJ1-4, with 7 bases lining up with TRBD1. In germline, CDR1 is SQVTM, CDR2 ANQGSEA. V gave up 5 bases and J gave up 6 bases; unmatched junction bases: 6. This CDR3 contains 13 residues. CDR3 DNA: TGCAGCGTTTCAGGGGGGGGAGATGAAAAACTGTTTTTT. Encoded protein: CSVSGGGDEKLFF.

This clonotype has at least ten counts. This chain connects TRBV24-1 to TRBJ2-1; possibly TRBD1 for D (5 bases). CDR3 length: 14 amino acids. Trimming pared 6 bases from V and 6 bases from J, leaving 14 bases between. Germline-derived CDR1 and CDR2 are KGHDR and SFDVKD. This CDR3 reads CATSSPGQGNEQFF. The CDR3 region has the DNA TGTGCCACCAGTTCGCCGGGCCAGGGCAATGAGCAGTTCTTC.

This clonotype turned up a few times. This chain uses TRBV3-1 with TRBJ1-1; TRBD1 might be the D (5 bases). Between the trimmed V and J ends, which lost 0 bases and 10 bases, there was a span of 12 bases. Germline V CDR1 and CDR2: LGHDT, YNNKEL (reference sequence). The CDR3 is made up of 13 amino acids. CDR3 region: CASSQDLLGLAFF. CDR3 coding DNA: TGTGCCAGCAGCCAAGATCTACTGGGACTAGCTTTCTTT.

Many counts were recorded for this clonotype. V is TRBV5-1 and J is TRBJ2-1; TRBD1 aligns across 8 bases. V lost 0 bases to trimming and J lost 4 bases; unmatched junction nucleotides: 0. The CDR3 extends over 14 amino acids. The V gene's germline CDR1 is SGHRS and CDR2 YFSETQ. CDR3 region: CASSLGQGYNEQFF. As DNA, the CDR3 is TGCGCCAGCAGCTTGGGACAGGGGTACAATGAGCAGTTCTTC.

The V gene is TRBV6-5, the J gene TRBJ1-2, with a weak D call TRBD1 (5 bases). The CDR3 has 18 amino acids. Germline lookup yields CDR1 MNHEY and CDR2 SVGAGI. Trimming stripped 2 bases from V and 8 bases from J, with 27 bases between. CDR3 DNA sequence: TGTGCCAGCAGTTACGACAGAGTTCAGGACACCGGCCTGGGAGGCTACACCTTC. It translates to CASSYDRVQDTGLGGYTF.

This clonotype was counted at least ten times. CDR3 coding DNA: TGTGCCAGCAGTGACTCAGGGGGGGCCAACGTCCTGACTTTC. Its protein product is CASSDSGGANVLTF. V is TRBV6-4 and J is TRBJ2-6; unclear D gene. This CDR3 spans 14 amino acids. Germline V lookup: CDR1 MRHNA, CDR2 SNTAGT. The V gene lost 0 bases and the J gene lost 4 bases, with 4 bases spanning the gap.

V and J are TRBV20-1 and TRBJ1-1; 7 bases are a match to TRBD1. The CDR3 contains 14 residues. Germline assignment: CDR1 DFQATT and CDR2 SNEGSKA (reference sequence). The CDR3 region has the DNA TGCACTACAGGGGTACATTCTCTGAACACTGAAGCTTTCTTT. The encoded protein is CTTGVHSLNTEAFF.

In this sample, this clonotype turned up a few times. The chain couples TRBV20-1 to TRBJ2-3; 12 bases are a match to TRBD2. The CDR3 is made up of 16 amino acids. Trimming cost V 0 bases and J 4 bases; bases outside gene matches: 5. From germline, CDR1 is DFQATT and CDR2 SNEGSKA (reference sequence). The CDR3 sequence: CSARETSGGPSDTQYF. The DNA of the CDR3 is TGCAGTGCTAGAGAGACTAGCGGGGGACCCTCAGATACGCAGTATTTT.

This clonotype was observed at least ten times. This sequence joins TRBV6-5 and TRBJ1-1; D may be TRBD1 (5 bases). V dropped 2 bases and J dropped 1 base, with 14 bases sitting between them. Germline-derived CDR1 and CDR2 are MNHEY and SVGAGI. The CDR3 loop spans 16 amino acids. CDR3 sequence (DNA): TGTGCCAGCAGTTACACCCCACAGGCCCCGAACACTGAAGCTTTCTTT. Encoded protein: CASSYTPQAPNTEAFF.

Many counts were recorded for this clonotype. The chain is built from TRBV5-1 and TRBJ1-4, with 7 nucleotides matching TRBD1. Per the germline V gene, CDR1 is SGHRS and CDR2 is YFSETQ. The CDR3 length is 14 residues. J gave up 8 bases and V 3 bases, and 7 bases lay outside the gene matches. This CDR3 reads CASSYSGTEEKLFF. CDR3 DNA sequence: TGCGCCAGCAGCTATTCAGGGACAGAAGAAAAACTGTTTTTT. Using reference TRBV5-1 and TRBJ1-4 for the parts outside the CDR3, the full variable domain is KAGVTQTPRYLIKTRGQQVTLSCSPISGHRSVSWYQQTPGQGLQFLFEYFSETQRNKGNFPGRFSGRQFSNSRSEMNVSTLELGDSALYLCASSYSGTEEKLFFGSGTQLSVL.